The sequence of this T cell receptor beta chain was determined in a study of T cells after yellow fever vaccination. Study-level findings and limits: Weaker, the secondary response had a peak occurring faster, on day 5 versus 15. Post-booster repertoires again held most primary-vaccination clones (about 96% CD4, 88% CD8).

This CDR3 comprises 12 residues. Trimming took off 5 bases at V and 8 bases at J, with 12 bases between the two ends. TCRdb re-derived calls from the 5' RACE reads in MiXCR, one entry per CDR3 protein. Among fewer than 400,000 distinct CDR3 sequences, about 10% were seen once, and the ten largest hold 2.5% to 4%. At least ten counts were recorded for this clonotype. The antigen is not known. Sequencing used CD4+ T cells sorted from PBMCs, obtained 45 days after the yellow fever booster vaccination. The sequence was obtained from a man aged 18-30 years who received the YFV17D yellow fever vaccine. The rearrangement uses TRBV12-3 or TRBV12-4 and TRBJ1-2; D unclear. CDR3 residues: CASSGLSDGYTF. The CDR3, as DNA: TGTGCCAGCAGTGGGCTCTCGGACGGCTACACCTTC.